The rows below give T cell receptor beta chains drawn from one sample of a study of cytomegalovirus exposure and HLA in healthy donors. The method was immunoSEQ multiplex PCR; TCRdb's version includes in-frame clones alone and lacks a portion of them. The sample holds 200,000 or so clones, approximately 80% seen once. The sequencing sample was made of PBMCs. The receptors were gathered from a woman aged 30 to 39 in good health and CMV-seropositive. Each CDR3 is given with its conserved first and last residue.

J: TRBJ2-1
V: TRBV7-8
CDR3: CASSLGSLISYNEQFF

J: .
V: TRBV7-8
CDR3: CASSLGSGSYEQYF

J: TRBJ2-5
V: TRBV9
CDR3: CASSVTGRETQYF

J: TRBJ1-5
V: TRBV6-6
CDR3: CASSGQGSFNQPQHF

J: TRBJ2-5
V: TRBV5-1
CDR3: CASSLTGREQYF

J: TRBJ1-3
V: TRBV6-5
CDR3: CASSFDGNSGNTIYF

J: TRBJ2-5
V: TRBV10-2
CDR3: CASSERPIAKTQYF

J: TRBJ1-1
V: TRBV7-9
CDR3: CASSDSTRTGMNTEAFF

J: TRBJ2-5
V: TRBV27
CDR3: CASSLYSPRTGIQETQYF

J: TRBJ2-7
V: TRBV7-9
CDR3: CASSLALGQGKKYEQYF

J: TRBJ1-6
V: TRBV25-1
CDR3: CASSWDRDNSPLHF

J: TRBJ1-6
V: TRBV5-1
CDR3: CASSSSRDRTNSPLHF

J: TRBJ2-3
V: TRBV4-1
CDR3: CASSQSPDTQYF

J: TRBJ2-7
V: TRBV10-3
CDR3: CAASSGHGDEQYF

J: TRBJ1-1
V: TRBV19
CDR3: CASMRQGVRNTEAFF

J: TRBJ2-3
V: TRBV4-3
CDR3: CASSHYGQNRDGQVYF

J: TRBJ2-3
V: TRBV2
CDR3: CASRPQGLGTDTQYF

J: TRBJ1-2
V: TRBV4-3
CDR3: CASSPAEGRGLGYTF

J: TRBJ2-7
V: TRBV10-1
CDR3: CARETGGSYEQYF

J: TRBJ2-5
V: TRBV5-1
CDR3: CASSLGAAQETQYF

J: TRBJ1-5
V: TRBV19
CDR3: CAAGTGGEQPQHF

J: TRBJ1-1
V: TRBV5-3
CDR3: CARSLSYLIPGQGVMAEAFF

J: TRBJ2-2
V: TRBV2
CDR3: CASSEKGGGMGTGELFF

J: TRBJ1-5
V: TRBV27
CDR3: CASSFSVNSNQPQHF

J: TRBJ2-5
V: TRBV7-2
CDR3: CASSVRGLGGGETQYF

J: TRBJ2-3
V: TRBV2
CDR3: CASPILAGDRDTQYF

J: TRBJ2-5
V: TRBV2
CDR3: CASSGREWEETQYF

J: TRBJ2-1
V: TRBV6-1
CDR3: CASSGLGQGGYNEQFF

J: TRBJ2-5
V: TRBV6-5
CDR3: CASSNGQGETQYF

J: TRBJ2-5
V: TRBV5-4
CDR3: CASSLGGGPGTQYF

J: TRBJ1-1
V: TRBV6-5
CDR3: CASSYSGRSKTEAFF

J: TRBJ2-3
V: TRBV4-3
CDR3: CASSQASGGGGTDTQYF

J: TRBJ2-7
V: TRBV18
CDR3: CASSPPTESYEQCF

J: TRBJ2-7
V: TRBV5-6
CDR3: CAVRTLGTYEQYF

J: TRBJ2-3
V: TRBV5-4
CDR3: CASSTPLAGEADTQYF

J: TRBJ2-3
V: TRBV6-5
CDR3: CASRDGTIRRQYF

J: TRBJ2-3
V: TRBV2
CDR3: CASKGLAASTDTQYF

J: TRBJ1-6
V: TRBV5-1
CDR3: CASSLDGSPLHF

J: TRBJ1-2
V: TRBV6-5
CDR3: CASSRQIDYGYTF

J: TRBJ2-3
V: TRBV7-2
CDR3: CASSLAPGSGGASDTQYF

J: TRBJ1-6
V: TRBV2
CDR3: CASSGVFRSYNSPLHF

J: TRBJ1-1
V: TRBV6-5
CDR3: CASRRQGAAEAFF

J: TRBJ2-2
V: TRBV27
CDR3: CASSLSVRAGGSPGELFF

J: TRBJ1-5
V: TRBV4-1
CDR3: CASSQDKGQEPQHF

J: TRBJ1-2
V: TRBV6-1
CDR3: CASSEAGGAIDGYTF

J: TRBJ1-5
V: TRBV6-5
CDR3: CASSSAHTAGNQPQHF

J: TRBJ1-2
V: TRBV7-2
CDR3: CASSLVAISGYTF

J: TRBJ1-5
V: TRBV2
CDR3: CASSEIQGLISNQPQHF

J: TRBJ1-1
V: TRBV21-1
CDR3: CASSKGYYTRADKTMNTEAFF

J: TRBJ1-2
V: TRBV9
CDR3: CASSVVGVAYGYTF

J: .
V: TRBV7-6
CDR3: CASSLPTGGYYEQYF

J: TRBJ1-1
V: TRBV7-9
CDR3: CASNMKTGPNTEAFF

J: TRBJ1-2
V: TRBV5-1
CDR3: CASSSGTGVRGYTF

J: TRBJ1-6
V: TRBV5-1
CDR3: CASSPEGSSYNSPLHF

J: TRBJ2-7
V: TRBV6-5
CDR3: CASSYSKDYVLEQYF

J: TRBJ1-2
V: TRBV19
CDR3: CASSPQAYGYTF

J: TRBJ1-6
V: TRBV7-2
CDR3: CASSLGLGGGSRSPLHF